The source of this T cell receptor (beta chain) is a study of blood T cells in healthy people across ages. Study results and caveats: Higher diversity, along with more naive CD4+ cells, distinguished long-lived donors from aged donors.

Regarding this clonotype: Its target is not known.

Germline V gene sequence: CDR1 SGHKS, CDR2 YYEKEE (reference sequence). The V segment lost 4 bases and the J segment 0 bases; nucleotides outside the gene matches: 8. CDR3 length equals 16 residues. The individuals who served as donors were healthy Caucasians living in Russia, aged roughly 6 to 90. Combining a sample-barcoded 5' primer with a J-beta primer mix, a second PCR ran for 7 to 11 cycles. TCRdb independently ran MiXCR on the 5' RACE reads; one entry per CDR3 protein. The table shows 650,000 to 1,000,000 distinct CDR3 sequences, with approximately 35% occurring only once. The receptor was isolated from a man younger than 30 in good health. The chain employs TRBV5-5 and TRBJ1-2; 8 positions agree with TRBD1. The sequenced sample consisted of blood. The CDR3: CASSLGTGPTNYGYTF. DNA of the CDR3: TGTGCCAGCAGCCTCGGGACAGGACCGACTAACTATGGCTACACCTTC.